The T cell receptor beta chain described here comes from a study of technical replicates of blood from a few donors. The protocol was immunoSEQ multiplex PCR, while the TCRdb copy is restricted to in-frame clones and leaves out a portion. Of some 93,000 clones in the sample, approximately 95% are singletons; the top ten hold just over 0.25%. The sequence was obtained from a human donor in good health. Sequenced: T cells isolated from PBMCs.

CDR3 sequence reads: CASSLQGLSTDTQYF. CDR3 bases: TGCGCCAGCAGCTTACAGGGCCTTAGCACAGATACGCAGTATTTT. J is TRBJ2-3 and V is TRBV5-1, with D perhaps matching TRBD1 (6 bases). With 2 bases removed from V and 0 bases from J, the gap between germline ends came to 10 bases. Germline CDR1 reads SGHRS; CDR2 reads YFSETQ. The CDR3 is 15 amino acids.